Presented here are 14 T cell receptor beta chains from one specimen sequenced in a study of OX40 agonist ivuxolimab in advanced cancers. Clones were sequenced by immunoSEQ multiplex PCR, and TCRdb holds only the in-frame ones, with some missing. The sample shows 30,000 or so clones, less than 90% of them seen only once. The material sequenced was CD4+ or CD8+ T cells sorted from blood, taken in a trial of the OX40 agonist ivuxolimab. These receptors were obtained from an adult with an advanced solid tumor such as melanoma, head and neck, liver or kidney cancer.

The chain carries TRBV7-8 and TRBJ2-3; 13 nucleotides line up with TRBD2. V trimming: 5 bases; J trimming: 4 bases; junction bases outside the gene matches: 6. This CDR3 region has 16 residues. Germline CDR1 is SGHVS and CDR2 is FQNEAQ. The CDR3 sequence: CASSATSGGAPDTQYF. DNA for the CDR3: TGTGCCAGCAGCGCCACTAGCGGGGGGGCGCCAGATACGCAGTATTTT.

The V call is TRBV9, the J call TRBJ1-1, with 7 bases fitting TRBD1. This CDR3 contains 15 residues. Per germline, CDR1 SGDLS and CDR2 YYNGEE. The trim removed 3 bases at V and 4 bases at J, leaving 9 bases unmatched. The CDR3, as DNA: TGTGCCAGCAGCGGCCAGGGGGGGCAGGGCACTGAAGCTTTCTTT. Translated: CASSGQGGQGTEAFF.

This clone has a single count. The V and J genes are TRBV7-8 and TRBJ1-3; D is undetermined. The CDR3 has 15 residues. From germline, CDR1 is SGHVS and CDR2 FQNEAQ. Trimming pared 1 base from V and 4 bases from J, leaving 11 bases between. The CDR3 loop is CASSLGRGQGNTIYF. DNA of the CDR3: TGTGCCAGCAGCTTAGGCCGCGGGCAGGGAAACACCATATATTTT.

V is TRBV11-2 and J is TRBJ2-3, with 9 bases identical to TRBD2. Germline V gene data show CDR1 as SGHAT and CDR2 as FQNNGV. The CDR3 covers 16 residues. The V gene end was trimmed by 1 base and the J gene end by 7 bases; junction bases not matched to a gene: 9. CDR3 residues: CASSLGFAGGQNTQYF. The CDR3 DNA is TGTGCCAGCAGCTTAGGATTCGCGGGAGGGCAAAATACGCAGTATTTT.

This clone came up a few times. This chain connects TRBV28 to TRBJ1-1, with D possibly being TRBD1 (5 bases). The CDR3 is 17 residues long. With 8 bases removed from V and 2 bases from J, the gap between germline ends came to 24 bases. CDR1 is MDHEN, CDR2 SYDVKM, per germline. The CDR3 here is CASHSGRRAGANTEAFF. For the CDR3, the DNA is TGTGCCAGCCACTCGGGACGCAGGGCCGGGGCAAACACTGAAGCTTTCTTT.

The chain links TRBV4-1 to TRBJ2-3, with D hard to call. CDR1 is MGHRA and CDR2 is YSYEKL in the germline V gene. The V end was cut by 1 base, the J end by 2 bases, with 10 bases between. This CDR3 region has 15 residues. CDR3 DNA: TGCGCCAGCAGCCAAGGACTTTCATCCACAGATACGCAGTATTTT. Translated: CASSQGLSSTDTQYF.

V usage is TRBV7-3 and J usage is TRBJ2-1; 11 bases fit TRBD2. Germline V gene sequence: CDR1 SGHTA, CDR2 FQGTGA. J was trimmed by 7 bases and V by 1 base; bases with no gene match: 3. This CDR3 has 15 residues. The chain's CDR3 is CASSLIAGGANEQFF. CDR3 nucleotides: TGTGCCAGCAGCTTAATAGCGGGAGGGGCAAATGAGCAGTTCTTC.

This chain uses TRBV4-2 with TRBJ2-1, with 7 bases matching TRBD2. Per the germline V gene, CDR1 is LGHNA and CDR2 is YNFKEQ. The V and J ends lost 1 base and 4 bases, in that order; junction bases with no gene match: 4. The CDR3 covers 15 residues. The DNA for the CDR3 is TGTGCCAGCAGCCAAGGGCTAGCGGCGTACAATGAGCAGTTCTTC. This encodes CASSQGLAAYNEQFF.

Remarks on this clone: Additional DNA sequences in this sample encode the identical CDR3. The CDR3 loop is CASSYGDEQYF. The CDR3 region has the DNA TGTGCCAGCAGTTATGGGGACGAGCAGTACTTC. This chain joins TRBV6-6 and TRBJ2-7; D ambiguous. Germline CDR1 and CDR2: MNHNY and SVGAGI (reference sequence). CDR3 length: 11 amino acids. Between the trimmed V and J ends, which lost 3 bases and 5 bases, there was a span of 5 bases.

The rearrangement uses TRBV7-8 and TRBJ1-3; D not certain. The CDR3 consists of 14 residues. The V gene's germline CDR1 is SGHVS and CDR2 FQNEAQ. The V and J ends lost 6 bases and 1 base respectively, with 10 bases between them. Written as DNA, the CDR3 is TGTGCCAGCAGGGTGTCGGGTTCTGGAAACACCATATATTTT. Its protein is CASRVSGSGNTIYF. Drawing the rest from reference TRBV7-8 and TRBJ1-3, the complete variable domain is GAGVSQSPRYKVAKRGQDVALRCDPISGHVSLFWYQQALGQGPEFLTYFQNEAQLDKSGLPSDRFFAERPEGSVSTLKIQRTQQEDSAVYLCASRVSGSGNTIYFGEGSWLTVV.

The chain has TRBV6-5 and TRBJ2-7, with no clear D. The V end was cut by 6 bases, the J end by 6 bases, with 9 bases between. The CDR3 is 11 amino acids. Germline loops: CDR1 MNHEY, CDR2 SVGAGI. CDR3 bases: TGTGCCAGCAGGAGGCTCTCCGAGCAGTACTTC. It is translated as CASRRLSEQYF.

The CDR3 spells CASSLGEGTEAFF. DNA of the CDR3: TGTGCCAGCAGCTTGGGCGAGGGGACTGAAGCTTTCTTT. J is TRBJ1-1 and V is TRBV5-4; D possibly corresponds to TRBD1 (5 bases). Trimming cost V 0 bases and J 5 bases, with 8 bases left between them. The CDR3 contains 13 residues. Germline loops: CDR1 SGHNT, CDR2 YYREEE (reference sequence).

The CDR3 reads CASSLQAGVNEKLFF. The DNA of the CDR3 is TGTGCCAGCAGTTTACAAGCCGGGGTTAATGAAAAACTGTTTTTT. V is TRBV27 and J is TRBJ1-4; no clear D gene. Trimming cost V 2 bases and J 4 bases, with 11 bases left between them. CDR3 length: 15 residues. The germline V gene has CDR1 MNHEY and CDR2 SMNVEV (reference sequence).

A remark on this clone: The germline gene is not matched at one end of the junction; a read error may be the cause. V gene TRBV9 combines with J gene TRBJ2-5; D is unclear. Per germline, CDR1 SGDLS and CDR2 YYNGEE. The length of the CDR3 is 14 residues. The CDR3 DNA sequence: TGCGCCAGCAGCTTGGCCTCTATCGGGGAGACCCAGTACTTC. It codes for CASSLASIGETQYF.